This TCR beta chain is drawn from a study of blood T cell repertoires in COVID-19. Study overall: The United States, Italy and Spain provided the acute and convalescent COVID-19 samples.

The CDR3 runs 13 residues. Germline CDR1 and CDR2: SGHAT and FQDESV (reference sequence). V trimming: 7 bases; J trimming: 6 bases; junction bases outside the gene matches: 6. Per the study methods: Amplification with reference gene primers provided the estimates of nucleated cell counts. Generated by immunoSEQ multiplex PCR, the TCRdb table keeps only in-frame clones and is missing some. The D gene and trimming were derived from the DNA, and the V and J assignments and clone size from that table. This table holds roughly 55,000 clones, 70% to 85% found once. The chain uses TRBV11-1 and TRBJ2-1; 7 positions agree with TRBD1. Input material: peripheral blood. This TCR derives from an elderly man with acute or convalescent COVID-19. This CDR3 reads CASTDRDSNEQFF. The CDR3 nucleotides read TGTGCCAGCACAGACCGGGACAGCAATGAGCAGTTCTTC.